Sequencing of this T cell receptor (beta chain) was carried out in a study of blood T cells in healthy people across ages. Study findings and constraints: Measured against age, TCR beta diversity per million T cells decreased in a roughly linear manner.

The germline V and J ends were trimmed by 3 bases and 1 base, with 13 bases remaining between them. Germline V lookup: CDR1 KGHSH, CDR2 LQKENI. The CDR3 runs 16 residues. Aged about 6 to 95, donors were systemically healthy Caucasians from Russia. Next came a second PCR, run for about 7 to 12 cycles, which used a sample-barcoded 5' primer along with a J-beta primer mix. Every cDNA was tagged by a template-switch adaptor with 12 random nucleotides. A minimum of 2.5 million CDR3-containing paired-end reads was obtained for each sample. MiXCR, applied by TCRdb to the 5' RACE reads, yields one record per CDR3 protein. The data show over a million distinct CDR3 sequences, around 59% seen once. Notes on this clonotype: Antigen: not known.

The sample comprised blood. The V call is TRBV18, the J call TRBJ2-1, with D perhaps given as TRBD1 or TRBD2 (5 bases each). The clonotype comes from a man between 18 and 35 years old in good health. CDR3 nucleotides: TGTGCCAGCTCACCCCTCGGGACGGGGTCCTACAATGAGCAGTTCTTC. This encodes CASSPLGTGSYNEQFF.